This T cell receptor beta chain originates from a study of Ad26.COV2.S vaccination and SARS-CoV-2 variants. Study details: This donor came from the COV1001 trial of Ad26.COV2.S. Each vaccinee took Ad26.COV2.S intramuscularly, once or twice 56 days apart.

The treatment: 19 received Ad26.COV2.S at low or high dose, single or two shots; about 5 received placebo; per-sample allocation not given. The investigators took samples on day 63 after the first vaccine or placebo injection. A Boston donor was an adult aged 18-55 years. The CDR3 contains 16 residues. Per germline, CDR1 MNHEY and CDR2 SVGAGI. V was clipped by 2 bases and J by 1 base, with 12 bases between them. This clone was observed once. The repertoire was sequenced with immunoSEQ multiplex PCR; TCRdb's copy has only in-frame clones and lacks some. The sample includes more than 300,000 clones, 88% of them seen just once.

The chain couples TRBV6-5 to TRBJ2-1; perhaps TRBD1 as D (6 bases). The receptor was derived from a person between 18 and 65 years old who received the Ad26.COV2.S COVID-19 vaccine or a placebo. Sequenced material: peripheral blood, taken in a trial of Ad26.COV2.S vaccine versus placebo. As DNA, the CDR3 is TGTGCCAGCAGTTACACATACGGACAGTCCTACAATGAGCAGTTCTTC. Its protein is CASSYTYGQSYNEQFF.